A selection of T cell receptor beta chains follows, all from one sample in a study of shared clonotypes between healthy human individuals. Profiling relied on immunoSEQ multiplex PCR, and the TCRdb table lists in-frame clones only, not all of them. The table records about 340,000 clones, more than 60% of them present only once. What was sequenced was memory CD4+ T cells sorted from blood. These receptors were taken from a man aged 25 to 45 in good health. Each CDR3 is given without its conserved first and last residue. Each record gives: D gene, V gene, J gene, CDR3 protein. D genes are given only for firm matches.

TRBD1	TRBV9	TRBJ2-5	ASSVRGTANQETQY
TRBD2	TRBV5-4	TRBJ2-5	ASSPTGGETQY
TRBD1	TRBV2	TRBJ1-5	ASSVGTGLH
TRBD1	TRBV27	TRBJ2-7	ASSPTTGLANEQY
TRBD2	TRBV5-1	TRBJ2-1	ASSLNTAGVNEQF
NA	TRBV6-1	TRBJ2-7	ASSGAGLSYEQY
TRBD2	TRBV19	TRBJ2-2	ASSLVAGGTGELF
TRBD1	TRBV19	TRBJ2-1	ASSKNPGQYNEQF
NA	TRBV4-2	TRBJ2-2	ASSQDTGRFGELF
NA	TRBV30	TRBJ1-4	AWSGDSNEKLF
TRBD1	TRBV7-9	TRBJ2-3	ASSPITDRVDTQY
TRBD1	TRBV27	TRBJ1-2	ASSPNRGSYT
TRBD1	TRBV10-3	TRBJ2-5	AISPGGTQY
NA	TRBV19	TRBJ2-1	ASSMGLALLGEQF
NA	TRBV5-1	TRBJ2-7	ASSLPGRRNSYEQY
TRBD2	TRBV6-6	TRBJ2-1	ASWTSGSLNEQF
NA	TRBV2	TRBJ1-5	ASSEGGGQGLNQPQH
NA	TRBV6-5	TRBJ1-6	ASREGGLHSPLH
TRBD1	TRBV28	TRBJ2-5	ASTLDRVRKTQY
TRBD2	TRBV30	TRBJ2-2	AWVLLAGGRKHSGELF
TRBD2	TRBV29-1	TRBJ2-1	SAGTSFNEQF
NA	TRBV27	TRBJ2-3	ASSSGGGDTQY